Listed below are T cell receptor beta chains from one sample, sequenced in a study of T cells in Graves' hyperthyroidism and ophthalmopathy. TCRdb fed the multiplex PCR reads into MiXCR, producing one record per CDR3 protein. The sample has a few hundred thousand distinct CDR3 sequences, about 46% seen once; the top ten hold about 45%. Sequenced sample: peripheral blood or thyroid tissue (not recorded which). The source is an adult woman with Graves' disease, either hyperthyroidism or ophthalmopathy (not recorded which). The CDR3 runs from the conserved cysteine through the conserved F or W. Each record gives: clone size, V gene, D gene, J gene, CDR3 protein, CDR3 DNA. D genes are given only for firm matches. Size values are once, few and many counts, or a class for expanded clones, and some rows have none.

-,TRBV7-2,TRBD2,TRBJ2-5,CASSPIAGLLQETQYF,TGTGCCAGCAGCCCTATAGCGGGACTACTCCAAGAGACCCAGTACTTC
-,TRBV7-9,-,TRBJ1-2,CASSHRDGGYGYTF,TGTGCCAGCAGCCACCGGGACGGCGGCTATGGCTACACCTTC
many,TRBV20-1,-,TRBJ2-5,CSAGGLAGETQYF,TGCAGTGCTGGGGGTCTGGCGGGAGAGACCCAGTACTTC
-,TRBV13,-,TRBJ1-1,CASSLYQGMNTEAFF,TGTGCCAGCAGCCTCTACCAGGGAATGAACACTGAAGCTTTCTTT
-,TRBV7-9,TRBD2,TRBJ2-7,CASSPRPAGVGEQYF,TGTGCCAGCAGTCCCCGGCCAGCGGGAGTAGGAGAGCAGTACTTC
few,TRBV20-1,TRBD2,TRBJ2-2,CSARVPRLAGYTGELFF,TGCAGTGCTAGAGTTCCCCGACTAGCGGGGTACACCGGGGAGCTGTTTTTT
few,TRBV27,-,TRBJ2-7,CASRPTGFSGYYEQYF,TGTGCCAGCAGACCTACAGGGTTTAGCGGTTATTACGAGCAGTACTTC
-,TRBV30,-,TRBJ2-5,CAWSVRGTAQETQYF,TGTGCCTGGAGTGTTCGCGGGACGGCCCAAGAGACCCAGTACTTC
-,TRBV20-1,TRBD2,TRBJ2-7,CSARGTSGHEQYF,TGCAGTGCTAGAGGGACTAGCGGCCACGAGCAGTACTTC
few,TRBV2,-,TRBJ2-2,CASSADSSRTGELFF,TGTGCCAGCAGTGCGGACAGTTCACGGACCGGGGAGCTGTTTTTT
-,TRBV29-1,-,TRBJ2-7,CSFGGGSSYEQYF,TGCAGCTTTGGCGGGGGCAGCTCCTACGAGCAGTACTTC
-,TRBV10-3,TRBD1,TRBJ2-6,CAISLGQGIAGANVLTF,TGTGCCATCAGTTTGGGACAGGGGATTGCTGGGGCCAACGTCCTGACTTTC
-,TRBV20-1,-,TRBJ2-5,CSASRGELSETQYF,TGCAGTGCTAGTAGGGGAGAATTATCAGAGACCCAGTACTTC
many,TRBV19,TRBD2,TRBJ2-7,CASSIVSGRAYEQYF,TGTGCCAGTAGTATCGTTAGCGGGAGAGCCTACGAGCAGTACTTC
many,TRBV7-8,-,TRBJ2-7,CASSLGPRGTYEQYF,TGTGCCAGCAGCTTAGGCCCCCGGGGGACCTACGAGCAGTACTTC
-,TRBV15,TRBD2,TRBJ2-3,CATSREGGRPDTQYF,TGTGCCACCAGCAGAGAGGGCGGGAGGCCAGATACGCAGTATTTT
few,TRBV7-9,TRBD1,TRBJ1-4,CASSPRTGMNEKLFF,TGTGCCAGCTCACCCCGGACAGGAATGAATGAAAAACTGTTTTTT
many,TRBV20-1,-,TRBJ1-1,CSATRQQNTEAFF,TGCAGTGCTACCAGACAGCAGAACACTGAAGCTTTCTTT
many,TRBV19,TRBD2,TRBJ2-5,CASSSLAGEETQYF,TGTGCCAGTAGTTCCTTAGCGGGAGAAGAGACCCAGTACTTC
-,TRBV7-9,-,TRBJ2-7,CASSLKGGAEGTSYEQYF,TGTGCCAGCAGCTTAAAAGGGGGTGCAGAGGGAACCTCCTACGAGCAGTACTTC
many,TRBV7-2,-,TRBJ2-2,CASSLDYRGRTGELFF,TGTGCCAGCAGCTTAGATTATAGGGGACGGACCGGGGAGCTGTTTTTT
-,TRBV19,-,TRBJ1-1,CASSMGDTEAFF,TGTGCCAGTAGTATGGGGGACACTGAAGCTTTCTTT
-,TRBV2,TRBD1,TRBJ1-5,CASVMTGGQPQHF,TGTGCCAGCGTGATGACAGGGGGGCAGCCCCAGCATTTT
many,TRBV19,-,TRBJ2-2,CASSILGTDTGELFF,TGTGCCAGTAGTATCCTGGGGACGGACACCGGGGAGCTGTTTTTT
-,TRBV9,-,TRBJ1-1,CAKKTEGRTEAFF,TGTGCCAAAAAGACAGAGGGGCGGACTGAAGCTTTCTTT
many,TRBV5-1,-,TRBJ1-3,CASSLVAETYSGNTIYF,TGCGCCAGCAGCTTGGTGGCAGAGACGTACTCTGGAAACACCATATATTTT
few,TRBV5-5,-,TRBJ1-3,CASSWNNRGSSGNTIYF,TGTGCCAGCAGCTGGAATAATAGGGGGTCCTCTGGAAACACCATATATTTT
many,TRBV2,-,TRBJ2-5,CASRLASETQYF,TGTGCCAGCAGACTAGCTTCGGAGACCCAGTACTTC
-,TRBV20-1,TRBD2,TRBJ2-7,CSATPGLAGPYEQYF,TGCAGTGCTACACCGGGACTAGCGGGACCCTACGAGCAGTACTTC
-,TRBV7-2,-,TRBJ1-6,CASSLGSPFHF,TGTGCCAGCAGCTTGGGCAGTCCGTTCCACTTT
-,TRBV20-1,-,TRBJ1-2,CSAGEDGYTF,TGCAGTGCCGGTGAGGATGGCTACACCTTC
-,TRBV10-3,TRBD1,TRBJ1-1,CAITSTGTGTIEAFF,TGTGCCATCACCTCCACCGGGACAGGGACCATTGAAGCTTTCTTT
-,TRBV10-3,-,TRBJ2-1,CAISEEGDEQFF,TGTGCCATCAGTGAGGAAGGGGATGAGCAGTTCTTC
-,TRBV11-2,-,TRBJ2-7,CASSGGPGTSPYEQYF,TGTGCCAGCAGCGGAGGTCCTGGGACGTCACCCTACGAGCAGTACTTC
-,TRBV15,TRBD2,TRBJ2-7,CATSRDFAGLADCEQYF,TGTGCCACCAGCAGAGACTTTGCAGGACTAGCCGATTGCGAGCAGTACTTC
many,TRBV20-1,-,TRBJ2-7,CSAKEGGQGRYEQYF,TGCAGTGCTAAAGAGGGGGGGCAGGGACGCTACGAGCAGTACTTC
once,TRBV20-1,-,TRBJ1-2,CSAYTRDWEGYTF,TGCAGTGCTTATACCCGGGACTGGGAGGGCTACACCTTC
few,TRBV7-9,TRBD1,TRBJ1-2,CASSTPPRRGWGYTF,TGTGCCAGCAGCACGCCACCCCGCAGGGGGTGGGGCTACACCTTC
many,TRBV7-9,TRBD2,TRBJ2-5,CASSLGPASGSGTQYF,TGTGCCAGCAGCCTAGGTCCGGCTAGCGGGAGTGGGACCCAGTACTTC
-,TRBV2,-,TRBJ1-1,CASSVRHGGNTEAFF,TGTGCCAGCAGTGTCAGACACGGGGGGAACACTGAAGCTTTCTTT
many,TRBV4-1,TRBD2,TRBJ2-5,CASSHLGGRVGETQYF,TGCGCCAGCAGCCACCTAGGCGGGAGGGTCGGGGAGACCCAGTACTTC
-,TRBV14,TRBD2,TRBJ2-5,CASSPSQLAGKETQYF,TGTGCCAGCAGCCCCTCCCAACTAGCGGGCAAAGAGACCCAGTACTTC
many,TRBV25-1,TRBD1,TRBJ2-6,CASSGVALQGSGANVLTF,TGTGCCAGCAGTGGGGTCGCCTTACAGGGGTCTGGGGCCAACGTCCTGACTTTC
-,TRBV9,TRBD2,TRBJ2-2,CASSVPGGANTGELFF,TGTGCCAGCAGCGTACCGGGGGGGGCGAACACCGGGGAGCTGTTTTTT
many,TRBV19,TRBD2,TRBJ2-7,CASSIRLAVGEQYF,TGTGCCAGTAGTATTAGACTAGCGGTCGGCGAGCAGTACTTC
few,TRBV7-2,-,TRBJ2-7,CASSADDYEQYF,TGTGCCAGCAGCGCGGACGACTACGAGCAGTACTTC
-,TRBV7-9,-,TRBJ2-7,CASSLGVGAYEQYF,TGTGCCAGCAGCCTCGGTGTCGGAGCCTACGAGCAGTACTTC
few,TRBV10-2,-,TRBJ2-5,CASSPIQETQYF,TGCGCCAGCAGCCCAATCCAAGAGACCCAGTACTTC
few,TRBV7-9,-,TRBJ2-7,CASSPQASSYEQYF,TGTGCCAGCAGCCCCCAGGCAAGCTCCTACGAGCAGTACTTC
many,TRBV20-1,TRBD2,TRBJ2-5,CSAPGLEETQYF,TGCAGTGCTCCCGGACTAGAGGAGACCCAGTACTTC
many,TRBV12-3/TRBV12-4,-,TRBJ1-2,CASSFDAHYGYTF,TGTGCCAGCAGTTTTGATGCGCACTATGGCTACACCTTC
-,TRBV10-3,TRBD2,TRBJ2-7,CAISELAGDYEQYF,TGTGCCATCAGTGAATTGGCGGGAGACTACGAGCAGTACTTC
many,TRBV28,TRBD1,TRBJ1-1,CASSSSGQGYSEAFF,TGTGCCAGCAGTTCCTCGGGACAGGGTTATTCTGAAGCTTTCTTT
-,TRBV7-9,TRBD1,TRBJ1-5,CASSLGGQGGQPQHF,TGTGCCAGCAGCTTGGGCGGACAGGGGGGACAGCCCCAGCATTTT
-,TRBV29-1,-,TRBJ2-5,CSVGSPGSVETQYF,TGCAGCGTTGGTTCACCCGGAAGCGTAGAGACCCAGTACTTC
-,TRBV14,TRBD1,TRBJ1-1,CASSRTGDPTEAFF,TGTGCCAGCAGCCGGACAGGGGACCCCACTGAAGCTTTCTTT
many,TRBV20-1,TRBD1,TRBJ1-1,CSARGGQGGTEAFF,TGCAGTGCTAGAGGCGGACAGGGCGGCACTGAAGCTTTCTTT
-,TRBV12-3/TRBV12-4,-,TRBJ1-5,CASSLLRISGKGNQPQHF,TGTGCCAGCAGTCTCCTAAGGATTTCTGGGAAGGGCAATCAGCCCCAGCATTTT
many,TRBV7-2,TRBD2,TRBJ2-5,CASSLEGGGTSGRETQYF,TGTGCCAGCAGCTTAGAGGGGGGCGGGACTAGCGGGAGAGAGACCCAGTACTTC
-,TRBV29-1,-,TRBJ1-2,CSSDDSHYGYTF,TGCAGCAGTGACGACAGTCATTATGGCTACACCTTC